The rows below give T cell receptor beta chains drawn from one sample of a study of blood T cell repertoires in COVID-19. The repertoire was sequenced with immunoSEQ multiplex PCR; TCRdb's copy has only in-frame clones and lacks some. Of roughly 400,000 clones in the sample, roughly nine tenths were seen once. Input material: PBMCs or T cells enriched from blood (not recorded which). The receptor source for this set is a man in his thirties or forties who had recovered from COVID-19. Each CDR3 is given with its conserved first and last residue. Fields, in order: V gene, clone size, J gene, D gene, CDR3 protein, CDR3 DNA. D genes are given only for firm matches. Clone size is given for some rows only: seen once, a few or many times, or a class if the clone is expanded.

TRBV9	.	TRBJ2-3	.	CASSNSGSTDTQYF	TGTGCCAGCAGCAATAGCGGTAGCACAGATACGCAGTATTTT
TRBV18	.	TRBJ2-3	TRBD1	CASSPAQGADTQYF	TGTGCCAGCTCACCGGCTCAGGGGGCAGATACGCAGTATTTT
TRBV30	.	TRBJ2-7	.	CAWSVHYQGIDEQYF	TGTGCCTGGAGTGTACACTACCAGGGGATTGACGAGCAGTACTTC
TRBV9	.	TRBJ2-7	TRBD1	CASSGQGPWQYF	TGTGCCAGCAGCGGACAGGGACCGTGGCAGTACTTC
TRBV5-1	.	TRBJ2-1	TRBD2	CASSFGTSGGSYNEQFF	TGCGCCAGCAGCTTCGGGACTAGCGGAGGCTCCTACAATGAGCAGTTCTTC
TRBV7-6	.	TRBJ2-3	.	CASSLEGGRADTQYF	TGTGCCAGCAGCTTAGAAGGCGGCAGGGCAGATACGCAGTATTTT
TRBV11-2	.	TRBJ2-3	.	CASSFGTSTDTQYF	TGTGCCAGCAGCTTCGGGACTAGCACAGATACGCAGTATTTT
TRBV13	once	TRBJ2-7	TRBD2	CASSLGLGRAHEQYF	TGTGCCAGCAGCTTAGGCCTCGGGAGGGCTCACGAGCAGTACTTC
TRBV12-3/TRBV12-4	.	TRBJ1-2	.	CASSLDMDYGYTF	TGTGCCAGCAGCCTGGACATGGACTATGGCTACACCTTC
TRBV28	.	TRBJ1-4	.	CASSLSREKLFF	TGTGCCAGCAGTTTATCTAGGGAAAAACTGTTTTTT
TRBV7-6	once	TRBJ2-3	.	CASSLAQGADTQYF	TGTGCCAGCAGCTTAGCGCAGGGCGCAGATACGCAGTATTTT
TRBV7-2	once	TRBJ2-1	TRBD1	CASSLTGLRGNEQFF	TGTGCCAGCAGCTTGACAGGGTTGAGGGGGAATGAGCAGTTCTTC
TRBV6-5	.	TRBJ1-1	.	CASRGGYMNTEAFF	TGTGCCAGCAGGGGGGGTTACATGAACACTGAAGCTTTCTTT
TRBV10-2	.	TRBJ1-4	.	CASSESTGKLFF	TGCGCCAGCAGTGAGTCCACAGGAAAACTGTTTTTT
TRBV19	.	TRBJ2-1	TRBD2	CASSTQKAGGGEQFF	TGTGCCAGTAGTACACAAAAAGCGGGAGGTGGTGAGCAGTTCTTC